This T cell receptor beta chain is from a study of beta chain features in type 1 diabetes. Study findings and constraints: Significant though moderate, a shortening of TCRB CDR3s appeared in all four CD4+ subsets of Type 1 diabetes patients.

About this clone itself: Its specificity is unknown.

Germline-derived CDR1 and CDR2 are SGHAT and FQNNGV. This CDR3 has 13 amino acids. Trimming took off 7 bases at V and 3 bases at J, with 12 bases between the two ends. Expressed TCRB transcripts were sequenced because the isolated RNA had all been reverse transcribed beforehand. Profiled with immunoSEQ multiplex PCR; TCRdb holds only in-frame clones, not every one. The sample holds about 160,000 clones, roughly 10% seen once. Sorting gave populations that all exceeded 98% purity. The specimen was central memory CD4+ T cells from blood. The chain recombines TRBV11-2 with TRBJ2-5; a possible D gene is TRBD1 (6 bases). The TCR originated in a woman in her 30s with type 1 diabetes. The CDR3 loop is CASNRDRKETQYF. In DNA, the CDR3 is TGTGCCAGCAACCGAGACAGGAAAGAGACCCAGTACTTC.